The 26 T cell receptor beta chains given below trace back to one sample, sequenced in a study of T cells after yellow fever vaccination. TCRdb reprocessed the 5' RACE reads via MiXCR and lists one record per CDR3 protein. The table has about 320,000 distinct CDR3 sequences, approximately 4% seen once. Sequenced here: PBMCs, sampled 15 days after the yellow fever booster vaccination. These receptors all come from a man aged 18 to 30 who received the YFV17D yellow fever vaccine.

Ten or more counts support this clonotype. The chain uses TRBV12-3 or TRBV12-4 and TRBJ1-2; no firm D call. There are 13 residues in the CDR3. V gave up 3 bases and J gave up 4 bases, with 9 bases separating them. The CDR3 DNA reads as TGTGCCAGCAGTTTGAGCTATTCCTATGGCTACACCTTC. Residues: CASSLSYSYGYTF.

This clonotype was counted at least ten times. The chain carries TRBV7-2 and TRBJ2-6; TRBD2 might be the D (5 bases). Trimming cost V 5 bases and J 0 bases, with 8 bases left between them. The CDR3 is 15 residues long. In germline, CDR1 is SGHTA, CDR2 FQGNSA. CDR3 sequence reads: CASSNRDSGANVLTF. DNA for the CDR3: TGTGCCAGCAGCAATCGGGACTCTGGGGCCAACGTCCTGACTTTC.

This clonotype came up many times. The V call is TRBV20-1, the J call TRBJ2-2, with 11 bases aligning to TRBD1. The CDR3 covers 13 residues. The junction had 1 base not matched to a gene; V was cut back by 6 bases and J by 4 bases. Germline V lookup: CDR1 DFQATT, CDR2 SNEGSKA (reference sequence). The DNA of the CDR3 is TGCAGTGCGGGGACAGGGGGCACCGGGGAGCTGTTTTTT. It specifies CSAGTGGTGELFF.

Ten or more counts support this clonotype. This sequence joins TRBV29-1 and TRBJ2-1, with 10 positions matching TRBD1. V was clipped by 6 bases and J by 1 base; unmatched bases: 9. The germline gives CDR1 SQVTM, CDR2 ANQGSEA. The CDR3 totals 16 residues. CDR3 residues: CSVTFGTGASYNEQFF. CDR3 DNA: TGCAGCGTCACCTTTGGGACAGGGGCGTCCTACAATGAGCAGTTCTTC.

In its sample, this clonotype was seen many times. The chain employs TRBV4-3 and TRBJ2-3; TRBD2 might be the D (7 bases). This CDR3 has 16 amino acids. Between the trimmed V and J ends, which lost 0 bases and 1 base, there was a span of 11 bases. CDR1 and CDR2 (germline): LGHNA, YSLEER. CDR3 amino acids: CASSQEGGAGTDTQYF. The CDR3 region has the DNA TGCGCCAGCAGCCAAGAGGGGGGGGCTGGCACAGATACGCAGTATTTT.

There are a few counts of this clonotype. The V gene is TRBV24-1, the J gene TRBJ2-5; no reliable D call. Trimming took off 3 bases at V and 1 base at J, with 5 bases between the two ends. Germline values: CDR1 KGHDR, CDR2 SFDVKD. This CDR3 spans 13 amino acids. CDR3: CATSDPSQETQYF. CDR3 DNA: TGTGCCACCAGTGATCCCTCCCAAGAGACCCAGTACTTC.

This clonotype was observed a few times. The J gene is TRBJ1-4, the V gene TRBV12-3 or TRBV12-4, with D hard to call. With 5 bases removed from V and 0 bases from J, the gap between germline ends came to 7 bases. The CDR3 runs 14 residues. The CDR3, as DNA: TGTGCCAGCAGTCCAACTTCAACTAATGAAAAACTGTTTTTT. It translates to CASSPTSTNEKLFF.

This clonotype has only a few counts. The rearrangement uses TRBV4-3 and TRBJ2-1; TRBD2 matches at 8 bases. The CDR3 sequence is 17 residues long. Germline CDR1 is LGHNA and CDR2 is YSLEER. V was clipped by 0 bases and J by 0 bases; unmatched bases: 4. The CDR3 sequence: CASSQDGAGVSYNEQFF. CDR3 nucleotides: TGCGCCAGCAGCCAAGATGGAGCGGGGGTCTCCTACAATGAGCAGTTCTTC.

The chain is built from TRBV20-1 and TRBJ2-6, with D possibly being TRBD1 (5 bases). CDR1 is DFQATT and CDR2 is SNEGSKA in the germline V gene (reference sequence). This CDR3 has 16 amino acids. Trimming removed 6 bases at V and 0 bases at J, with 15 bases between. DNA for the CDR3: TGCAGTGCAAAGACGCCAGGGAACTCTGGGGCCAACGTCCTGACTTTC. It is translated as CSAKTPGNSGANVLTF.

This clonotype has a count of ten or more. The chain recombines TRBV18 with TRBJ1-5; D is possibly TRBD1 (6 bases). Between the trimmed V and J ends, which lost 4 bases and 6 bases, there was a span of 10 bases. From germline, CDR1 is KGHSH and CDR2 LQKENI. The CDR3 has 13 residues. The chain's CDR3 is CASSLRGAQPQHF. The CDR3 DNA follows: TGTGCCAGCTCACTAAGGGGGGCTCAGCCCCAGCATTTT.

Regarding this clonotype: A much larger clone differs from this one at a single base, so this may be a read error. The chain has TRBV20-1 and TRBJ1-1; D possibly corresponds to TRBD1 (5 bases). From germline, CDR1 is DFQATT and CDR2 SNEGSKA (reference sequence). The CDR3 totals 14 residues. The CDR3 bases are TGCAGTGCTAGAGATCAGGGCAGGAACATTGAAGCTTTCTTT. Its translation is CSARDQGRNIEAFF.

This clonotype showed up just a few times. The genes are TRBV4-2 and TRBJ1-6; D is unclear. The CDR3 runs to 21 residues. Per germline, CDR1 LGHNA and CDR2 YNFKEQ. V lost 0 bases, J lost 4 bases, and 25 bases lay in between. CDR3 DNA sequence: TGTGCCAGCAGCCAAGATATTTTGATAGCGCGTAGGGATTCTTATAATTCACCCCTCCACTTT. This gives the protein CASSQDILIARRDSYNSPLHF.

This clonotype was observed a handful of times. The chain couples TRBV13 to TRBJ1-6; D is possibly TRBD1 (6 bases). Trimming cost V 5 bases and J 10 bases, with 15 bases left between them. The CDR3 spans 14 residues. Germline assignment: CDR1 PRHDT and CDR2 FYEKMQ (reference sequence). The CDR3 here is CASSEGERGSPLHF. The CDR3 bases are TGTGCCAGCAGCGAGGGGGAAAGGGGCTCACCCCTCCACTTT.

On this clonotype itself: Sequence at one end of the junction differs from germline and may be a read error. The V and J genes are TRBV6-6 and TRBJ2-4; D assignment may be TRBD1 or TRBD2 (5 bases each). From germline, CDR1 is MNHNY and CDR2 SVGAGI (reference sequence). The CDR3 contains 13 residues. In nucleotides, the CDR3 is TGTGCCAGCAGTTACTCGAAGCAGGCAGGGACGAACTTC. It encodes CASSYSKQAGTNF.

The V and J genes are TRBV12-3 or TRBV12-4 and TRBJ1-5; 11 bases agree with TRBD1. J was trimmed by 3 bases and V by 1 base; bases with no gene match: 5. The length of the CDR3 is 17 residues. The CDR3 nucleotides are TGTGCCAGCAGTTTAGTTGGGACAGGGGGTTTCAATCAGCCCCAGCATTTT. Protein: CASSLVGTGGFNQPQHF.

Ten or more counts support this clonotype. The chain is built from TRBV20-1 and TRBJ2-1, with a weak D call TRBD2 (5 bases). Deletions cut 4 bases from V and 6 bases from J, with 16 bases between. The CDR3 runs to 14 residues. From germline, CDR1 is DFQATT and CDR2 SNEGSKA (reference sequence). The DNA of the CDR3 is TGCAGTGCTAAGTTCGGGGTTTGGGGCAATGAGCAGTTCTTC. It yields the protein CSAKFGVWGNEQFF.

This clonotype was picked up a small number of times. The chain has TRBV5-4 and TRBJ2-2; D gene unclear. This CDR3 has 12 amino acids. The germline gives CDR1 SGHNT, CDR2 YYREEE (reference sequence). Trimming shortened V by 3 bases and J by 7 bases, and 7 bases separated the two germline ends. The CDR3, as DNA: TGTGCCAGCAGCTCTTTCCTCGGGGAGCTGTTTTTT. Amino acids: CASSSFLGELFF.

This clonotype was recorded at least ten times. The V gene is TRBV7-9, the J gene TRBJ2-3; no clear D gene. The CDR3 length is 13 residues. The germline V and J ends were trimmed by 5 bases and 4 bases, with 10 bases remaining between them. Germline V gene lookup returns CDR1 SEHNR and CDR2 FQNEAQ (reference sequence). For the CDR3, the DNA is TGTGCCAGCAGCCCCCTTGGGGCAGATACGCAGTATTTT. This sequence encodes CASSPLGADTQYF.

This clonotype was seen ten or more times. The rearrangement uses TRBV5-6 and TRBJ2-1; TRBD1 agrees at 7 bases. Germline CDR1 is SGHDT and CDR2 is YYEEEE. V shed 4 bases and J 3 bases; nucleotides not matched to a gene: 7. There are 15 residues in the CDR3. The CDR3 loop reads CASSQTGTYYNEQFF. The CDR3 DNA follows: TGTGCCAGCAGCCAGACAGGGACATACTACAATGAGCAGTTCTTC.

This clonotype has a count of ten or more. CDR3 nucleotides: TGTGCCAGCAGTTTAGGTGGCTCCGGGCCCTACAATGAGCAGTTCTTC. Translating gives CASSLGGSGPYNEQFF. The chain carries TRBV12-3 or TRBV12-4 and TRBJ2-1; D gene uncertain. The ends were cut back, 1 base at V and 2 bases at J, with 12 bases in the middle. This CDR3 is 16 amino acids long.

Only a few counts were recorded for this clonotype. The rearrangement links TRBV3-1 to TRBJ2-1, with D possibly matching TRBD2 (6 bases). The germline V gene encodes CDR1 LGHDT and CDR2 YNNKEL (reference sequence). V lost 8 bases and J lost 8, with 7 bases in between. This CDR3 has 10 residues. CDR3 nucleotides: TGTGCCAGCGGGACTGATGAGCAGTTCTTC. It yields the protein CASGTDEQFF.

The chain uses TRBV9 and TRBJ2-5; D is possibly TRBD2 (7 bases). The germline V gene has CDR1 SGDLS and CDR2 YYNGEE. Trimming cost V 0 bases and J 5 bases, with 20 bases left between them. CDR3 length: 17 residues. In DNA, the CDR3 is TGTGCCAGCAGCGTAGGTGCGGGGGCCCTTCGGGCGGAGACCCAGTACTTC. Amino acids: CASSVGAGALRAETQYF.

This clonotype was counted a few times. The V gene is TRBV29-1, the J gene TRBJ2-1; TRBD2 might be the D (5 bases). CDR1 SQVTM and CDR2 ANQGSEA come from the germline V gene. V lost 1 base, J lost 5 bases, and 15 bases lay in between. CDR3 length: 15 residues. The CDR3 spells CSVEGGSPPDNEQFF. The CDR3 DNA sequence: TGCAGCGTTGAAGGTGGGAGCCCCCCTGACAATGAGCAGTTCTTC.

This clonotype showed up many times. The chain recombines TRBV20-1 with TRBJ2-1; 9 nucleotides align to TRBD2. V lost 1 base, J lost 4 bases, and 2 bases stayed unmatched. CDR3 length equals 14 residues. CDR1 is DFQATT and CDR2 is SNEGSKA in the germline V gene (reference sequence). CDR3 nucleotides: TGCAGTGCTAGAGGACTAGCGGAATACAATGAGCAGTTCTTC. It yields the protein CSARGLAEYNEQFF.

This clonotype was picked up many times. The chain combines TRBV20-1 with TRBJ2-1; tentatively, D is TRBD1 (6 bases). The CDR3 runs 10 residues. The germline V and J ends were trimmed by 4 bases and 8 bases, with 6 bases remaining between them. CDR1 is DFQATT, CDR2 SNEGSKA, per germline (reference sequence). CDR3 DNA sequence: TGCAGTGCTACAGGGGATGAGCAGTTCTTC. Translating it yields CSATGDEQFF.

V gene TRBV7-6 combines with J gene TRBJ2-1; TRBD1 might be the D (5 bases). Trimming left V 0 bases short and J 2 bases short, with 14 bases between. The CDR3 sequence is 17 residues long. The germline CDR1 and CDR2 sequences are SGHVS and FNYEAQ. Here the CDR3 DNA reads TGTGCCAGCAGCTTAGCAGGGGTTGGACCCCCCTACAATGAGCAGTTCTTC. Residues: CASSLAGVGPPYNEQFF.